A single sample gave rise to the 28 T cell receptor beta chains below, sequenced in a study of cytomegalovirus exposure and HLA in healthy donors. The PCR made use of 60 Vbeta and 13 Jbeta primers. Measured with immunoSEQ multiplex PCR; TCRdb has only the in-frame clones, and not every one. The data show tens of thousands of clones, with 78% seen just once and 4.5% to 7% held by the top ten. The specimen was PBMCs. The receptors were sampled from a male donor in good health and CMV-seropositive.

The chain uses TRBV6-1 and TRBJ1-1; no definite D call. CDR3 length: 15 amino acids. Trimming shortened V by 3 bases and J by 1 base, and 12 bases separated the two germline ends. From germline, CDR1 is MNHNS and CDR2 SASEGT. The CDR3 DNA sequence: TGTGCCAGCAGTGACCGGGGATTTGGGAACACTGAAGCTTTCTTT. Amino acid sequence: CASSDRGFGNTEAFF.

The V gene is TRBV5-1, the J gene TRBJ2-5; 10 positions agree with TRBD1. The DNA matches TRBJ2-7 better at its end, which makes the J call doubtful. Germline CDR1 and CDR2: SGHRS and YFSETQ. This CDR3 has 15 residues. The CDR3 DNA follows: TGCGCCAGCAGCTTGTGGACAGGGGGAATCGACGAGCAGTACTTC. It specifies CASSLWTGGIDEQYF.

The chain recombines TRBV19 with TRBJ1-2, with D perhaps TRBD1 (5 bases). V lost 5 bases to trimming and J lost 4 bases, with 14 bases between them. The germline gives CDR1 LNHDA, CDR2 SQIVND (reference sequence). This CDR3 region has 14 residues. CDR3 sequence: CASSAGGLIYGYTF. CDR3 in DNA: TGTGCCAGTAGTGCCGGGGGACTGATCTATGGCTACACCTTC. The whole variable domain, filled in from reference TRBV19 and TRBJ1-2, reads DGGITQSPKYLFRKEGQNVTLSCEQNLNHDAMYWYRQDPGQGLRLIYYSQIVNDFQKGDIAEGYSVSREKKESFPLTVTSAQKNPTAFYLCASSAGGLIYGYTFGSGTRLTVV.

This chain connects TRBV27 to TRBJ2-2; TRBD1 aligns across 9 bases. The CDR3 sequence is 16 residues long. Germline V CDR1 and CDR2: MNHEY, SMNVEV (reference sequence). V was clipped by 4 bases and J by 6 bases; unmatched bases: 9. CDR3 bases: TGTGCCAGCAGTTCCTCACCGGGACAGGGCGCCGGGGAGCTGTTTTTT. Translation gives CASSSSPGQGAGELFF.

The chain employs TRBV5-6 and TRBJ1-1; TRBD1 matches at 9 bases. J gave up 6 bases and V 4 bases, and 4 bases lay outside the gene matches. This CDR3 has 13 amino acids. Germline CDR1 and CDR2: SGHDT and YYEEEE. The CDR3 loop is CASSPQGAPEAFF. The CDR3 region has the DNA TGTGCCAGCAGCCCACAGGGGGCCCCTGAAGCTTTCTTT.

This chain uses TRBV9 with TRBJ1-3; D is perhaps TRBD1 (5 bases). The CDR3 is made up of 16 amino acids. The V gene lost 1 base and the J gene lost 2 bases, with 13 bases spanning the gap. The germline gives CDR1 SGDLS, CDR2 YYNGEE. CDR3 region: CASSVRWGETGNTIYF. The CDR3 nucleotides are TGTGCCAGCAGCGTAAGATGGGGGGAAACTGGAAACACCATATATTTT.

The chain carries TRBV4-1 and TRBJ2-7; 7 nucleotides align to TRBD2. V was pared by 2 bases and J by 0 bases, with 7 bases of the junction left unmatched. The CDR3 is made up of 16 amino acids. CDR1 and CDR2 from the germline V gene are MGHRA and YSYEKL. This chain's CDR3 is CASSQPSGSFSYEQYF. The CDR3 nucleotides are TGCGCCAGCAGCCAACCTAGCGGATCGTTCTCCTACGAGCAGTACTTC.

The rearrangement uses TRBV7-2 and TRBJ1-1; tentatively, D is TRBD1 (5 bases). The V gene's germline CDR1 is SGHTA and CDR2 FQGNSA. V was trimmed by 5 bases and J by 1 base, leaving 11 bases between them. This CDR3 comprises 14 residues. This CDR3 is CASSPRTRNTEAFF. DNA for the CDR3: TGTGCCAGCAGCCCGCGGACACGGAACACTGAAGCTTTCTTT. The entire variable domain, with the rest obtained from reference TRBV7-2 and TRBJ1-1, is as follows: GAGVSQSPSNKVTEKGKDVELRCDPISGHTALYWYRQSLGQGLEFLIYFQGNSAPDKSGLPSDRFSAERTGGSVSTLTIQRTQQEDSAVYLCASSPRTRNTEAFFGQGTRLTVV.

The rearrangement uses TRBV2 and TRBJ1-5, with D possibly TRBD1 on 6 matching bases. In germline, CDR1 is SNHLY, CDR2 FYNNEI. Trimming took 8 bases from V and 2 from J, leaving 16 bases between them. The CDR3 has 15 amino acids. The CDR3 nucleotides read TGTGCCAGCGGGGGCCTAGGAATTGGCAATCAGCCCCAGCATTTT. This sequence encodes CASGGLGIGNQPQHF.

The rearrangement links TRBV6-1 to TRBJ2-7; perhaps TRBD1 as D (6 bases). Trimming cost V 11 bases and J 3 bases, with 17 bases left between them. CDR1 and CDR2 (germline): MNHNS, SASEGT. This CDR3 is built from 13 residues. The CDR3 loop reads CAARAQGLYEQYF. The DNA of the CDR3 is TGTGCCGCCAGGGCGCAGGGGCTCTACGAGCAGTACTTC.

The rearrangement links TRBV28 to TRBJ2-7; D is possibly TRBD2 (6 bases). Germline values: CDR1 MDHEN, CDR2 SYDVKM. CDR3 size: 16 residues. V was clipped by 5 bases and J by 0 bases, with 17 bases between them. The CDR3 region has the DNA TGTGCCAGCAGTCTCCTTGGGGGGTCAGACTCCTACGAGCAGTACTTC. This encodes CASSLLGGSDSYEQYF.

This chain links TRBV1 with TRBJ2-3; the table's D gene call, TRBD2, was not cross checked with the DNA. TRBV1 is a recognized pseudogene. CDR3 length: 17 amino acids. The CDR3 bases are TGCACCAGCAGCCAAGCCCCGACTAGCGGGTACACAGATACGCAGTATTTT. This translates into CTSSQAPTSGYTDTQYF.

The chain's CDR3 is CASSLLGQSGETQYF. The CDR3 nucleotides read TGTGCCAGCAGTTTACTTGGACAGTCAGGCGAGACCCAGTACTTC. The rearrangement joins TRBV27 to TRBJ2-5; perhaps TRBD1 as D (6 bases). The CDR3 contains 15 residues. V was shortened by 2 bases and J by 5 bases, with 15 bases between the two germline ends. The germline CDR1 and CDR2 sequences are MNHEY and SMNVEV (reference sequence).

The J gene is TRBJ2-5, the V gene TRBV27; 9 bases align to TRBD2. The J call is doubtful: the DNA matches TRBJ2-7 better. CDR1 is MNHEY and CDR2 is SMNVEV in the germline V gene (reference sequence). The CDR3 length is 15 residues. This chain's CDR3 is CASSLLAGASYEQYF. CDR3 nucleotides: TGTGCCAGCAGTTTATTAGCGGGGGCCTCCTACGAGCAGTACTTC.

The V and J genes are TRBV7-8 and TRBJ2-4; 9 bases are a match to TRBD2. The CDR3 has 16 amino acids. In germline, CDR1 is SGHVS, CDR2 FQNEAQ. The ends lost 2 bases at V and 2 bases at J; junction bases unmatched: 4. The CDR3 here is CASSLRGRETKNIQYF. CDR3 bases: TGTGCCAGCAGCTTACGCGGGAGGGAAACCAAAAACATTCAGTACTTC.

The CDR3 DNA sequence: TGTGCCAGCTCGAACTCCCGGGGGAGCACCGGGGAGCTGTTTTTT. As protein: CASSNSRGSTGELFF. V and J are TRBV18 and TRBJ2-2; maybe TRBD2 (6 bases). Between the trimmed V and J ends, which lost 6 bases and 4 bases, there was a span of 15 bases. Looked up from germline, CDR1 is KGHSH and CDR2 is LQKENI. CDR3 length equals 15 residues.

The V call is TRBV9, the J call TRBJ2-3; D is perhaps TRBD2 (5 bases). Trimming removed 0 bases from V and 7 bases from J, with 15 bases in between. Germline CDR1 SGDLS, CDR2 YYNGEE. CDR3 length: 15 residues. The CDR3 region is CASSVGRRLGNTQYF. DNA of the CDR3: TGTGCCAGCAGCGTAGGTCGGAGGCTCGGGAATACGCAGTATTTT.

This rearrangement joins TRBV21-1 to TRBJ1-5; the table's D call of TRBD1 was not tested on the DNA. TRBV21-1 is an annotated pseudogene. The CDR3 has 17 residues. This CDR3 reads CASSKGARGVSNQPQHF. The DNA of the CDR3 is TGTGCCAGCAGCAAAGGGGCCAGGGGGGTTAGCAATCAGCCCCAGCATTTT.

This rearrangement joins TRBV19 to TRBJ1-4; no reliable D call. V was trimmed by 3 bases and J by 4 bases, leaving 6 bases between them. Germline V gene lookup returns CDR1 LNHDA and CDR2 SQIVND (reference sequence). The CDR3 totals 13 residues. The CDR3 DNA sequence: TGTGCCAGTAGTATTGGGCGTAATGAAAAACTGTTTTTT. It translates to CASSIGRNEKLFF.

V and J are TRBV5-1 and TRBJ2-5, with a tentative D call TRBD1 (6 bases). Matching the DNA end better, TRBJ2-7 makes the J call doubtful. The CDR3 is made up of 14 amino acids. Germline-derived CDR1 and CDR2 are SGHRS and YFSETQ. The CDR3 DNA reads as TGCGCCAGCAGCTTGGGCAGGGGCTCCTACGAGCAGTACTTC. It encodes CASSLGRGSYEQYF.

The chain is built from TRBV19 and TRBJ2-7; the match to TRBD1 covers 7 bases. The CDR3 is made up of 14 amino acids. V dropped 10 bases and J dropped 2; count of bases not matched to a gene: 11. Germline assignment: CDR1 LNHDA and CDR2 SQIVND (reference sequence). CDR3 DNA: TGTGCCACCGATGCCGGGACAGCTACCTACGAGCAGTACTTC. This codes for CATDAGTATYEQYF.

The rearrangement links TRBV10-3 to TRBJ2-5, with D possibly matching TRBD1 (6 bases). Trimming pared 6 bases from V and 2 bases from J, leaving 13 bases between. CDR3 length: 14 residues. Germline loops: CDR1 ENHRY, CDR2 SYGVKD. DNA of the CDR3: TGTGCCATCAGCCGACAGGACGTACAAGAGACCCAGTACTTC. This sequence encodes CAISRQDVQETQYF.

The CDR3 sequence is CASSLTGVSTEAFF. For the CDR3, the DNA is TGTGCCAGCAGCTTAACAGGGGTGAGCACTGAAGCTTTCTTT. The rearrangement links TRBV7-8 to TRBJ1-1, with 7 bases aligning to TRBD1. The V and J ends lost 2 bases and 4 bases, in that order; junction bases with no gene match: 4. The CDR3 spans 14 residues. In germline, CDR1 is SGHVS, CDR2 FQNEAQ.

V usage is TRBV6-1 and J usage is TRBJ1-1; TRBD1 might be the D (5 bases). The V gene's germline CDR1 is MNHNS and CDR2 SASEGT. V lost 5 bases and J 0 bases, leaving 13 bases between the germline ends. The CDR3 has 15 residues. The CDR3 loop is CASSRGFGLNTEAFF. The CDR3 DNA follows: TGTGCCAGCAGTCGGGGGTTTGGGTTGAACACTGAAGCTTTCTTT.

The chain recombines TRBV28 with TRBJ2-5; 9 nucleotides line up with TRBD1. The CDR3 extends over 14 amino acids. J was trimmed by 4 bases and V by 4 bases; bases with no gene match: 4. Germline V gene lookup returns CDR1 MDHEN and CDR2 SYDVKM. The CDR3 reads CASSSQGAGETQYF. The CDR3 DNA is TGTGCCAGCAGTTCACAGGGGGCAGGAGAGACCCAGTACTTC.

This chain uses TRBV7-8 with TRBJ2-5, with 10 bases lining up with TRBD2. Germline V gene lookup returns CDR1 SGHVS and CDR2 FQNEAQ. The CDR3 is 17 amino acids. Trimming removed 5 bases from V and 4 bases from J; junction bases left unmatched: 13. CDR3 residues: CASSGGLAASWGETQYF. In DNA form, the CDR3 reads TGTGCCAGCAGCGGTGGACTAGCGGCCTCGTGGGGAGAGACCCAGTACTTC.

V is TRBV5-1 and J is TRBJ2-2, with D possibly being TRBD1 (5 bases). The germline V gene has CDR1 SGHRS and CDR2 YFSETQ. This CDR3 region has 17 residues. Trimming removed 4 bases from V and 1 base from J, with 17 bases in between. CDR3 nucleotides: TGCGCCAGCAGCGATAAAAGACAGAATTTGAACACCGGGGAGCTGTTTTTT. Its protein product is CASSDKRQNLNTGELFF.

This clone was recorded a few times. The chain is built from TRBV19 and TRBJ1-5; TRBD1 is a possible D gene (5 bases). The ends were cut back, 6 bases at V and 3 bases at J, with 9 bases in the middle. This CDR3 region has 13 residues. Germline CDR1 LNHDA, CDR2 SQIVND (reference sequence). CDR3 sequence: CASRGQFNQPQHF. For the CDR3, the DNA is TGTGCCAGTAGAGGACAATTCAATCAGCCCCAGCATTTT.